The T cell receptor (beta chain) described here comes from a study of T cell responses to AZD1222 COVID-19 vaccine. Findings and caveats of the study: Dominant at 160-218 and 743-854, vaccine-associated CD4 TCRs also spanned spike. Among the donors, most were white British and more were female, and clonal diversity was possibly underestimated.

TCRdb's table, derived via immunoSEQ multiplex PCR, lists solely in-frame clones and lacks some. The sample yields some 84,000 clones, roughly 87% seen once. Details on this clone: What it binds is unknown.

Germline CDR1 reads LGHNA; CDR2 reads YSLEER. The CDR3 is 21 residues long. The germline V and J ends were trimmed by 0 bases and 0 bases, with 26 bases remaining between them. The sequencing here drew on peripheral blood, taken 28 days after the second AZD1222 dose. The clonotype originates from an adult who received the AZD1222 COVID-19 vaccine. This chain joins TRBV4-3 and TRBJ1-2, with D possibly TRBD1 on 5 matching bases. DNA for the CDR3: TGCGCCAGCAGCCAAGACCCAGGAGGGAAGGGACGCCGAAAAGCTAACTATGGCTACACCTTC. Translation: CASSQDPGGKGRRKANYGYTF.